The clone carrying this TCR beta chain was observed a handful of times. What it binds is unknown. These data come from a study of beta chain features in type 1 diabetes. Across the study: Cell yields, gender and age were similar in healthy donors and patients.

Germline-derived CDR1 and CDR2 are MDHEN and SYDVKM. The CDR3 has 15 amino acids. V was clipped by 4 bases and J by 2 bases, with 12 bases between them. Since all of the isolated RNA was reverse transcribed, expressed TCRB transcripts were what got sequenced. Assay: immunoSEQ multiplex PCR; the TCRdb copy retains only in-frame clones and omits some. Here the sample spans 150,000 or so clones, 7% to 10% being singletons. Study findings and constraints: Shortening that was moderate but significant affected the TCRB CDR3s of Type 1 diabetes patients in all four CD4+ subsets. Insertions at VDJ junctions were less frequent in type 1 diabetes patients. These patients also deleted more nucleotides at the same junctions. There was a possibility that cDNA sequencing over-represented cells with high TCR expression.

The receptor was isolated from a man aged 18-30 years in good health. Sequencing was done on a sample of central memory CD4+ T cells from blood. The chain links TRBV28 to TRBJ1-3, with D possibly TRBD1 on 6 matching bases. The CDR3 sequence: CASSSDRATGNTIYF. The DNA for the CDR3 is TGTGCCAGCAGTTCGGACAGAGCCACTGGAAACACCATATATTTT.